This T cell receptor beta chain was sequenced in a study of cytomegalovirus exposure and HLA in healthy donors. Study conclusions and caveats: One cluster of highly shared sequence variants probably arose as a sequencing artifact. The study listed 164 cytomegalovirus-associated TCR beta chains.

Remarks on this clone: The antigen is not known.

Primers: 60 Vbeta forward and 13 Jbeta reverse. Data came from immunoSEQ multiplex PCR; TCRdb stores just in-frame clones and leaves some out. The sample carries some 180,000 clones, 75% to 80% recorded once. Germline loops: CDR1 SNHLY, CDR2 FYNNEI. V was clipped by 9 bases and J by 6 bases; unmatched bases: 5. The CDR3 totals 12 residues. The source is a female donor in good health and CMV-seronegative. The chain recombines TRBV2 with TRBJ2-1; 7 bases map to TRBD1. The sample taken for sequencing was PBMCs. The DNA of the CDR3 is TGTGCCAGTTGGGACAGCTTCAATGAGCAGTTCTTC. Translated: CASWDSFNEQFF.